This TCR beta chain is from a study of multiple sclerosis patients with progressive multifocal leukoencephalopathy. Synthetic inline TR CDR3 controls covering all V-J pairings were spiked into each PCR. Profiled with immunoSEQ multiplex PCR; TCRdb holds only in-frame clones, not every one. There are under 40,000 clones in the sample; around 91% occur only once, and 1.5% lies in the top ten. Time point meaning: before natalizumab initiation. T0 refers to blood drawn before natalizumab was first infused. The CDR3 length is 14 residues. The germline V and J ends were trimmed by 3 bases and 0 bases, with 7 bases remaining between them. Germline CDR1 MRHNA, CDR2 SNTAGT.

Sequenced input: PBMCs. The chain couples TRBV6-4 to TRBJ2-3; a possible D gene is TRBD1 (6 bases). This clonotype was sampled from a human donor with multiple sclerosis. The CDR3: CASSEGASTDTQYF. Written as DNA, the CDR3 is TGTGCCAGCAGTGAGGGGGCAAGCACAGATACGCAGTATTTT.